This record looks at one TCR beta chain sequence and its context. Co-plated with approximately 200,000 CFSE-labeled responder cells were approximately 200,000 irradiated, violet-dye-labeled stimulator cells. The data were obtained in a study of graft-versus-host responses after intestinal transplantation. Some clones are missing from TCRdb's copy, which holds only in-frame ones; the method was immunoSEQ multiplex PCR. The data show around 20,000 clones, 33% seen once. The CDR3 totals 13 residues. Germline V gives CDR1 SQVTM, CDR2 ANQGSEA. Unmatched junction bases numbered 10, after V lost 6 bases and J lost 7 bases.

The sequence was obtained from a human patient who received an intestinal transplant. Sequenced material: alloreactive CD8+ T cells from a mixed lymphocyte reaction culture, taken before intestinal transplant. Sample subset: CFSE-low proliferating T cells sorted from approximately 6-day pre-transplant mixed lymphocyte reaction (GvH or HvG direction). The rearrangement links TRBV29-1 to TRBJ2-7; 9 nucleotides line up with TRBD2. The CDR3 sequence is CSVRLAGYNEQYF. In nucleotides, the CDR3 is TGCAGCGTCCGGCTAGCGGGATACAATGAGCAGTACTTC.